This T cell receptor beta chain emerged from a study of blood T cell repertoires in COVID-19. The protocol was immunoSEQ multiplex PCR, while the TCRdb copy is restricted to in-frame clones and leaves out a portion. The sample records 100,000 or so clones, under 80% being singletons. This CDR3 contains 15 residues. Between the trimmed V and J ends, which lost 3 bases and 5 bases, there was a span of 16 bases. Looked up from germline, CDR1 is LGHNA and CDR2 is YNFKEQ. This chain links TRBV4-2 with TRBJ1-2; TRBD1 might be the D (6 bases). Material: peripheral blood. The sequence derives from a man between 65 and 85 years old with active or convalescent COVID-19. The CDR3 protein is CASSQARGGRYGYTF. Here the CDR3 DNA reads TGTGCCAGCAGCCAGGCTCGGGGGGGCAGGTATGGCTACACCTTC.